The present T cell receptor (beta chain) was sequenced within a study of CD8 T cells in ankylosing spondylitis. TCRdb recomputed calls from the 5' RACE reads with MiXCR, one row per CDR3 protein. The sample lists some 30,000 distinct CDR3 sequences, about 29% seen once, with about 50% in the top ten. This clonotype was seen ten or more times. Germline V gene sequence: CDR1 SGHRS, CDR2 YFSETQ. The CDR3 sequence is 16 residues long. V dropped 4 bases and J dropped 0; count of bases not matched to a gene: 6. Sequenced material: synovial fluid, either unsorted or a sorted T cell fraction (not recorded which). This TCR was recovered from a male donor with ankylosing spondylitis. The gene calls are TRBV5-1 and TRBJ2-2; 7 nucleotides match TRBD1. This CDR3 reads CASSPRTGSNTGELFF. The CDR3 nucleotides are TGCGCCAGCAGCCCACGGACAGGCTCGAACACCGGGGAGCTGTTTTTT.